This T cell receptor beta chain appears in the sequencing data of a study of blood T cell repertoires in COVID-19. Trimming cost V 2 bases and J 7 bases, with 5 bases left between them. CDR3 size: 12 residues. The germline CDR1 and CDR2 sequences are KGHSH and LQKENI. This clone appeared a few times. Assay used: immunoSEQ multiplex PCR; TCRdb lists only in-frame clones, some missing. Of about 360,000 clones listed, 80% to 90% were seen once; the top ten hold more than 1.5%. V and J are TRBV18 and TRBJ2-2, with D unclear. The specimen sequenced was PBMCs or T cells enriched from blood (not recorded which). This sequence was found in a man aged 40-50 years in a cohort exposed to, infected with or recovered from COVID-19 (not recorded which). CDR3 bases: TGTGCCAGCTCACCATACAACGGGGAGCTGTTTTTT. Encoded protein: CASSPYNGELFF.